This T cell receptor (beta chain) was observed in a study of control samples from healthy donors and cancer patients. CDR3 size: 15 residues. Per the germline V gene, CDR1 is SNHLY and CDR2 is FYNNEI. V lost 1 base to trimming and J lost 0 bases, with 9 bases between them. Sequencing was performed with immunoSEQ multiplex PCR; in TCRdb, only in-frame clones are kept and a portion is missing. The sample holds a few hundred thousand clones; around 90% are singletons and the top ten take around 6.4%. This chain connects TRBV2 to TRBJ1-1; unclear D gene. This TCR came from a man between 40 and 49 years old with head and neck cancer. Sequenced sample: PBMCs. CDR3 in amino acids: CASSEEAGMNTEAFF. CDR3 bases: TGTGCCAGCAGTGAAGAAGCAGGTATGAACACTGAAGCTTTCTTT.